The clone carrying this T cell receptor (beta chain) was observed a handful of times. Its matching antigen is unknown. This CDR3 region has 20 residues. Trimming pared 1 base from V and 0 bases from J, leaving 20 bases between. Germline CDR1 SGDLS, CDR2 YYNGEE. This record belongs to a study of identical twins. Only healthy Caucasians were included as donors. TCRdb re-analysed the 5' RACE reads in MiXCR, keeping a single row per CDR3 protein. The data contain some 250,000 distinct CDR3 sequences, 5% to 7% of them seen just once; the ten biggest clones take up about 15%. Points from the study as a whole: Cord blood beta clonotypes that were abundant carried fewer insertions, and memory repertoires showed no such trend.

These data were likewise used in another study, on T cells expressing NK-cell markers. From that second work: Restriction of sorting to alpha-beta TCR T cells was accomplished in several experiments using an anti-gamma-delta TCR antibody.

Specimen: CD8+ T cells sorted from blood. The chain joins TRBV9 to TRBJ2-6, with D perhaps assigned TRBD1 or TRBD2 (6 bases each). This sequence was found in a woman aged 18-29 years in good health. The CDR3 bases are TGTGCCAGCAGCGTACGACGTGAAGGCGGGGACAACTCTGGGGCCAACGTCCTGACTTTC. Amino acid sequence: CASSVRREGGDNSGANVLTF.